The 25 T cell receptor beta chains given below trace back to one sample, sequenced in a study of HIV-infected children after antiretroviral therapy interruption. RNA-based 3' RACE libraries used unique molecular identifiers. TCRdb fed the 3' RACE reads into MiXCR, producing one record per CDR3 protein. The sample comprises about 86,000 distinct CDR3 sequences, around 6.9% of which are singletons, and approximately 1.2% rests with the top ten. Sample treatment: PENTA 11 planned treatment interruption arm or continuous ART arm. Sequences were derived from CD45RA+ CD4+ T cells from PBMCs, pooled from several time points, sampled from a donor given antiretroviral therapy, either interrupted or continuous. Stated subset: naive CD4+ CD45RA+ CD45RO- T cells. The receptors were sampled from a pool of human donors with HIV.

This clonotype turned up a few times. The chain uses TRBV28 and TRBJ2-3, with 16 bases fitting TRBD2. Per germline, CDR1 MDHEN and CDR2 SYDVKM. The CDR3 extends over 16 amino acids. The trim removed 7 bases at V and 5 bases at J, leaving 6 bases unmatched. The CDR3: CASNSGLAGGQDTQYF. CDR3 DNA: TGTGCCAGCAACTCGGGACTAGCGGGGGGGCAAGATACGCAGTATTTT. The full variable domain, rest sourced from reference TRBV28 and TRBJ2-3, is DVKVTQSSRYLVKRTGEKVFLECVQDMDHENMFWYRQDPGLGLRLIYFSYDVKMKEKGDIPEGYSVSREKKERFSLILESASTNQTSMYLCASNSGLAGGQDTQYFGPGTRLTVL.

This clonotype came up a few times. V usage is TRBV29-1 and J usage is TRBJ2-7, with D maybe TRBD2 (5 bases). Germline CDR1 SQVTM, CDR2 ANQGSEA. V was cut by 3 bases and J by 2 bases, with 14 bases left in between. This CDR3 region has 14 residues. The CDR3 coding sequence is TGCAGCGTTGATCTAAGCGGACCAACCTACGAGCAGTACTTC. Its protein is CSVDLSGPTYEQYF.

There are many counts of this clonotype. The J gene is TRBJ1-1, the V gene TRBV7-8; D perhaps matches TRBD1 (5 bases). Deletions cut 7 bases from V and 11 bases from J, with 20 bases between. The CDR3 covers 13 residues. The germline gives CDR1 SGHVS, CDR2 FQNEAQ. The CDR3 sequence is CASKIPGLKRAFF. DNA for the CDR3: TGTGCCAGCAAGATTCCGGGACTCAAGAGGGCTTTCTTT.

V and J are TRBV5-6 and TRBJ1-2, with D uncertain. Germline CDR1 and CDR2: SGHDT and YYEEEE. CDR3 length: 12 residues. V shed 1 base and J shed 6 bases, with 7 bases lying between them. CDR3 protein: CASSLYDHGYTF. The CDR3 coding sequence is TGTGCCAGCAGCTTGTACGATCATGGCTACACCTTC.

This clonotype has at least ten counts. This chain uses TRBV24-1 with TRBJ2-1, with D possibly called TRBD1 or TRBD2 (5 bases each). V was pared by 6 bases and J by 7 bases, with 21 bases between. Germline loops: CDR1 KGHDR, CDR2 SFDVKD. The CDR3 spans 16 residues. The CDR3 coding sequence is TGTGCCACCAGTTTCATAGCCACCGCAGAGGGGAATGAGCAGTTCTTC. It is translated as CATSFIATAEGNEQFF.

This clonotype was detected ten times or more. The V and J genes are TRBV24-1 and TRBJ2-2; 7 bases map to TRBD2. This CDR3 contains 16 residues. V shed 4 bases, J shed 1 base, and the junction held 5 bases outside the gene matches. Per the germline V gene, CDR1 is KGHDR and CDR2 is SFDVKD. The CDR3 DNA sequence: TGTGCCACCAGTGACCCGGGACTAAAGAACACCGGGGAGCTGTTTTTT. Encoded protein: CATSDPGLKNTGELFF.

There are many counts of this clonotype. The chain recombines TRBV5-1 with TRBJ2-7, with unresolved D. In germline, CDR1 is SGHRS, CDR2 YFSETQ. V dropped 4 bases and J dropped 3 bases, with 20 bases sitting between them. The CDR3 spans 16 residues. CDR3 DNA sequence: TGCGCCAGCAGCCCCACAGCCCGTCTTTCACTCTACGAGCAGTACTTC. This codes for CASSPTARLSLYEQYF. Combining the CDR3 with reference TRBV5-1 and TRBJ2-7 gives the whole variable domain KAGVTQTPRYLIKTRGQQVTLSCSPISGHRSVSWYQQTPGQGLQFLFEYFSETQRNKGNFPGRFSGRQFSNSRSEMNVSTLELGDSALYLCASSPTARLSLYEQYFGPGTRLTVT.

This clonotype was counted ten times or more. The rearrangement links TRBV6-1 to TRBJ1-1; D possibly corresponds to TRBD1 (6 bases). The CDR3 consists of 13 residues. Trimming stripped 2 bases from V and 9 bases from J, with 13 bases between. Germline CDR1 MNHNS, CDR2 SASEGT. DNA of the CDR3: TGTGCCAGCAGTGAAAGGGGGACCGTAAAAGCTTTCTTT. Protein: CASSERGTVKAFF.

This clonotype was counted ten times or more. The rearrangement uses TRBV7-9 and TRBJ2-3; D perhaps matches TRBD2 (6 bases). There are 13 residues in the CDR3. The ends were cut back, 0 bases at V and 5 bases at J, with 6 bases in the middle. Germline V CDR1 and CDR2: SEHNR, FQNEAQ (reference sequence). CDR3 loop: CASSLAAGDTQYF. In DNA form, the CDR3 reads TGTGCCAGCAGCTTAGCAGCGGGAGATACGCAGTATTTT.

This clonotype was detected ten times or more. The chain combines TRBV7-9 with TRBJ2-5; 12 bases map to TRBD1. This CDR3 comprises 17 residues. Germline CDR1 reads SEHNR; CDR2 reads FQNEAQ (reference sequence). The V and J ends lost 4 bases and 5 bases, in that order; junction bases with no gene match: 11. The CDR3 DNA is TGTGCCAGCAGCTCCGTCCCCGGGACAGGGGGCTTCGAGACCCAGTACTTC. Its translation is CASSSVPGTGGFETQYF.

This clonotype has a count of ten or more. CDR3 in amino acids: CASRVGREQGTQYF. The CDR3 coding sequence is TGTGCCAGCAGGGTTGGGCGCGAGCAGGGGACCCAGTACTTC. The rearrangement uses TRBV12-3 or TRBV12-4 and TRBJ2-5; D may be TRBD1 (5 bases). The CDR3 loop spans 14 amino acids. Trimming cost V 6 bases and J 7 bases, with 18 bases left between them.

The V call is TRBV7-3, the J call TRBJ2-3, with 8 positions matching TRBD1. CDR3 size: 15 residues. The germline V gene has CDR1 SGHTA and CDR2 FQGTGA. The V gene end was trimmed by 5 bases and the J gene end by 5 bases; junction bases not matched to a gene: 9. This CDR3 is CASSLPRTGIDTQYF. The DNA for the CDR3 is TGTGCCAGCAGCCTCCCCCGGACAGGGATAGATACGCAGTATTTT.

This clonotype was counted between two and nine times. The V call is TRBV2, the J call TRBJ2-3, with 15 nucleotides matching TRBD2. Trimming at V came to 5 bases and at J to 1 base, leaving 10 bases not matched to a gene. Germline lookup yields CDR1 SNHLY and CDR2 FYNNEI. The CDR3 totals 19 residues. The CDR3 loop reads CASSLRTSGGASGTDTQYF. The CDR3 coding sequence is TGTGCCAGCAGTTTACGGACTAGCGGGGGGGCCTCTGGCACAGATACGCAGTATTTT.

This clonotype was seen many times. The V call is TRBV29-1, the J call TRBJ1-1; D gene ambiguous. The V end lost 7 bases, the J end lost 0 bases, and 18 bases lay between the germline ends. The CDR3 extends over 15 amino acids. Germline V CDR1 and CDR2: SQVTM, ANQGSEA. The CDR3 reads CSGRTSTLMNTEAFF. CDR3 coding DNA: TGCAGCGGAAGAACGTCAACCCTAATGAACACTGAAGCTTTCTTT.

This clonotype has at least ten counts. The rearrangement joins TRBV13 to TRBJ2-3; the match to TRBD2 covers 9 bases. CDR3 length: 16 residues. Germline CDR1 is PRHDT and CDR2 is FYEKMQ (reference sequence). With V trimmed by 3 bases and J by 2 bases, 6 bases remained unmatched. The CDR3 coding sequence is TGTGCCAGCAGCTTCCGGGGACTAGCTCTCACAGATACGCAGTATTTT. Its translation: CASSFRGLALTDTQYF.

This clonotype came up many times. V is TRBV2 and J is TRBJ1-5; D gene unclear. Germline values: CDR1 SNHLY, CDR2 FYNNEI. The CDR3 has 13 residues. Deletions cut 8 bases from V and 0 bases from J, with 8 bases between. CDR3 in DNA: TGTGCCAGCGCAATTGGTAGCAATCAGCCCCAGCATTTT. As protein: CASAIGSNQPQHF.

This clonotype has at least ten counts. J is TRBJ1-2 and V is TRBV29-1; D call uncertain. V was pared by 3 bases and J by 2 bases, with 13 bases between. The CDR3 runs 14 residues. Germline V gene data show CDR1 as SQVTM and CDR2 as ANQGSEA. The CDR3 reads CSVEARLANYGYTF. CDR3 in DNA: TGCAGCGTTGAGGCCAGACTGGCGAACTATGGCTACACCTTC. The full variable domain, with the rest looked up from reference TRBV29-1 and TRBJ1-2, is SAVISQKPSRDICQRGTSLTIQCQVDSQVTMMFWYRQQPGQSLTLIATANQGSEATYESGFVIDKFPISRPNLTFSTLTVSNMSPEDSSIYLCSVEARLANYGYTFGSGTRLTVV.

This clonotype was seen ten or more times. V gene TRBV30 combines with J gene TRBJ2-1; D could derive from TRBD1 or TRBD2 (5 bases each). Deletions cut 0 bases from V and 3 bases from J, with 18 bases between. From germline, CDR1 is GTSNPN and CDR2 SVGIG (reference sequence). The CDR3 contains 17 residues. CDR3 residues: CAWSVPKGDHNYNEQFF. The CDR3 nucleotides are TGTGCCTGGAGTGTCCCTAAAGGGGACCATAACTACAATGAGCAGTTCTTC. Variable domain in full (rest from reference TRBV30 and TRBJ2-1): SQTIHQWPATLVQPVGSPLSLECTVEGTSNPNLYWYRQAAGRGLQLLFYSVGIGQISSEVPQNLSASRPQDRQFILSSKKLLLSDSGFYLCAWSVPKGDHNYNEQFFGPGTRLTVL.

The chain recombines TRBV4-1 with TRBJ2-2, with TRBD2 matching 12 bases. From germline, CDR1 is MGHRA and CDR2 YSYEKL. The CDR3 loop spans 16 amino acids. V trimming: 3 bases; J trimming: 6 bases; junction bases outside the gene matches: 5. DNA for the CDR3: TGCGCCAGCAGCCACGAGGGACTAGCGGGTCCCGGGGAGCTGTTTTTT. Amino acid sequence: CASSHEGLAGPGELFF.

This sequence joins TRBV19 and TRBJ1-5, with D possibly being TRBD1 (5 bases). This CDR3 region has 13 residues. Germline V gene data show CDR1 as LNHDA and CDR2 as SQIVND (reference sequence). Trimming pared 5 bases from V and 6 bases from J, leaving 11 bases between. Here the CDR3 reads CASSWGSFQPQHF. CDR3 coding DNA: TGTGCCAGTAGTTGGGGCAGTTTTCAGCCCCAGCATTTT.

The chain uses TRBV3-1 and TRBJ1-5, with D uncertain. Germline loops: CDR1 LGHDT, CDR2 YNNKEL (reference sequence). The CDR3 is 14 residues long. V was trimmed by 0 bases and J by 1 base, leaving 4 bases between them. In nucleotides, the CDR3 is TGTGCCAGCAGCCAAGACCTAAGCAATCAGCCCCAGCATTTT. Protein: CASSQDLSNQPQHF.

This clonotype was seen ten or more times. The chain couples TRBV5-1 to TRBJ1-2, with D unresolved. This CDR3 is built from 15 residues. Germline CDR1 reads SGHRS; CDR2 reads YFSETQ. The germline V and J ends were trimmed by 0 bases and 4 bases, with 13 bases remaining between them. CDR3 region: CASSLVTDPIYGYTF. The CDR3 coding sequence is TGCGCCAGCAGCTTGGTGACGGACCCAATCTATGGCTACACCTTC.

This clonotype showed up many times. The chain has TRBV2 and TRBJ1-2, with a possible D match to TRBD1 (5 bases). Germline V gene data show CDR1 as SNHLY and CDR2 as FYNNEI. The CDR3 covers 13 residues. Trimming pared 5 bases from V and 7 bases from J, leaving 14 bases between. The CDR3 DNA is TGTGCCAGCAGTCTTGCCAGGGACCTTGGCTACACCTTC. Translated: CASSLARDLGYTF. The whole variable domain, remainder taken from reference TRBV2 and TRBJ1-2, is EPEVTQTPSHQVTQMGQEVILRCVPISNHLYFYWYRQILGQKVEFLVSFYNNEISEKSEIFDDQFSVERPDGSNFTLKIRSTKLEDSAMYFCASSLARDLGYTFGSGTRLTVV.

This clonotype was counted at least ten times. The gene calls are TRBV6-2 or TRBV6-3 and TRBJ2-3; D gene uncertain. The CDR3 length is 14 residues. With 8 bases removed from V and 0 bases from J, the gap between germline ends came to 12 bases. CDR1 and CDR2 from the germline V gene are MNHEY and SVGEGT. The CDR3 spells CASLPEFSTDTQYF. CDR3 bases: TGTGCCAGCTTACCAGAGTTTAGCACAGATACGCAGTATTTT.

There are many counts of this clonotype. The chain uses TRBV20-1 and TRBJ2-5, with 11 bases fitting TRBD2. The CDR3 consists of 15 residues. CDR1 and CDR2 (germline): DFQATT, SNEGSKA (reference sequence). V lost 5 bases, J lost 5 bases, and 10 bases stayed unmatched. CDR3 protein: CSAHLAGGPRETQYF. CDR3 coding DNA: TGCAGTGCTCACCTAGCGGGGGGCCCGCGGGAGACCCAGTACTTC.